The sequence of this TCR beta chain was determined in a study of blood T cell repertoires in COVID-19. Across the whole study: PBMCs, B-cell-depleted T cells, or T cells were the source of the cDNA or gDNA that made up the material.

This clone appeared a single time. The V and J ends lost 5 bases and 4 bases respectively, with 6 bases between them. The CDR3 spans 11 residues. From germline, CDR1 is MNHEY and CDR2 SVGEGT. Authors' analysis steps: By means of reference gene primer amplification, nucleated cell counts were estimated. Profiled with immunoSEQ multiplex PCR; TCRdb holds only in-frame clones, not every one. V and J calls and clone size are given by that table; D and trimming were obtained from the DNA. This sample has approximately 140,000 clones, with around four fifths found just once. This clonotype was obtained from a human donor in a cohort sampled during active COVID-19. The sequenced sample consisted of peripheral blood. The chain has TRBV6-2 or TRBV6-3 and TRBJ2-7; D remains ambiguous. CDR3 sequence: CASSQTYEQYF. The CDR3, as DNA: TGTGCCAGCAGTCAAACTTACGAGCAGTACTTC.